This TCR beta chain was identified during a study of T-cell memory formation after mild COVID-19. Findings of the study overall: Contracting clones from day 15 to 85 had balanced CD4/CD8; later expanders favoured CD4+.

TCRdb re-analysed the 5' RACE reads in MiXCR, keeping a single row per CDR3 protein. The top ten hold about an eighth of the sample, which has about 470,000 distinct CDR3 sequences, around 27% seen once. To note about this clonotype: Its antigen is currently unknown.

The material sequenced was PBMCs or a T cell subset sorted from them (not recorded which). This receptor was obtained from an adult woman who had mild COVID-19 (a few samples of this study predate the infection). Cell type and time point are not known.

The CDR3 DNA reads as TGTGCCAGCAGGGTTCCCGGGGAGCTGTTTTTT. Translating gives CASRVPGELFF. This sequence joins TRBV6-5 and TRBJ2-2; D unresolved. Germline V gene data show CDR1 as MNHEY and CDR2 as SVGAGI. This CDR3 is built from 11 residues. V was clipped by 6 bases and J by 6 bases, with 5 bases between them.